Shown below are 4 T cell receptor beta chains from a single sample sequenced in a study of T-cell memory formation after mild COVID-19. MiXCR was run by TCRdb on the 5' RACE reads, yielding one entry per CDR3 protein. The table has some 50,000 distinct CDR3 sequences, 10% to 15% seen once; the top ten hold more than 20%. The sequencing input was PBMCs or a T cell subset sorted from them (not recorded which). The origin of the receptors is a man aged 18 to 30 who had mild COVID-19 (a few samples of this study predate the infection). Cell type and time point are not known.

The sample holds a few counts of this clonotype. The chain has TRBV7-9 and TRBJ2-5; D is tentatively TRBD1 or TRBD2 (5 bases each). CDR1 is SEHNR and CDR2 is FQNEAQ in the germline V gene (reference sequence). The CDR3 totals 14 residues. V lost 5 bases and J 5 bases, leaving 15 bases between the germline ends. The CDR3 sequence is CASSPPQGAETQYF. In nucleotides, the CDR3 is TGTGCCAGCAGCCCCCCCCAGGGAGCGGAGACCCAGTACTTC.

This clonotype was observed a handful of times. The chain links TRBV12-3 or TRBV12-4 to TRBJ1-1; no definite D call. The CDR3 totals 14 residues. Trimming pared 4 bases from V and 0 bases from J, leaving 9 bases between. For the CDR3, the DNA is TGTGCCAGCAGTTCTCGACGGATGAACACTGAAGCTTTCTTT. Protein sequence: CASSSRRMNTEAFF.

The CDR3 protein is CASSYMSLGTEAFF. The CDR3 region has the DNA TGTGCCAGCAGTTACATGAGCCTCGGGACTGAAGCTTTCTTT. The rearrangement joins TRBV6-5 to TRBJ1-1, with D unclear. V was shortened by 2 bases and J by 5 bases, with 12 bases between the two germline ends. CDR1 and CDR2 (germline): MNHEY, SVGAGI. CDR3 length: 14 amino acids.

This clonotype was counted many times. The chain has TRBV7-3 and TRBJ2-3; D unclear. Trimming stripped 5 bases from V and 0 bases from J, with 12 bases between. The length of the CDR3 is 15 residues. Germline CDR1 SGHTA, CDR2 FQGTGA. For the CDR3, the DNA is TGTGCCAGCAGCCTCGACCCGGCTAGCACAGATACGCAGTATTTT. Translation: CASSLDPASTDTQYF.